This passage covers 22 T cell receptor beta chains from one sample sequenced in a study of post-analysis software for immune sequencing data. Study-wide points: About five TRBV segments, including TRBV5-6, TRBV5-1 and TRBV20-1, were more frequent in patients than controls.

Unique molecular identifiers were built into the TCR beta cDNA libraries. TCRdb reprocessed the PCR reads via MiXCR and lists one record per CDR3 protein. The repertoire holds fewer than 550,000 distinct CDR3 sequences, with 34% as singletons. Their antigens remain unidentified. Sequencing was done on a sample of blood. The receptors were gathered from a girl between 2 and 17 years old with multiple sclerosis.

This clonotype was seen many times. The rearrangement uses TRBV20-1 and TRBJ2-5, with D uncertain. The germline V gene encodes CDR1 DFQATT and CDR2 SNEGSKA (reference sequence). The CDR3 loop spans 13 amino acids. V was cut by 4 bases and J by 1 base, with 10 bases left in between. The CDR3 region is CSATPGTQETQYF. CDR3 DNA sequence: TGCAGTGCTACCCCAGGAACCCAAGAGACCCAGTACTTC.

This clonotype has more than one count but fewer than ten. The chain couples TRBV5-5 to TRBJ2-7; the D gene is possibly TRBD1 (6 bases). In germline, CDR1 is SGHKS, CDR2 YYEKEE (reference sequence). Between the trimmed V and J ends, which lost 2 bases and 7 bases, there was a span of 16 bases. The CDR3 spans 14 residues. The CDR3 reads CASSFRGSYNEQYF. Written as DNA, the CDR3 is TGTGCCAGCAGCTTCAGGGGTTCCTACAATGAGCAGTACTTC.

This clonotype appeared a few times. The J gene is TRBJ1-4, the V gene TRBV2, with TRBD1 as a possible D gene (5 bases). Germline-derived CDR1 and CDR2 are SNHLY and FYNNEI. The CDR3 sequence is 13 residues long. Trimming removed 3 bases from V and 7 bases from J, with 9 bases in between. The chain's CDR3 is CASSERGGEKLFF. The CDR3 DNA is TGTGCCAGCAGTGAGAGGGGTGGTGAAAAACTGTTTTTT.

The chain joins TRBV6-1 to TRBJ1-1; D remains ambiguous. Deletions cut 2 bases from V and 3 bases from J, with 10 bases between. Per germline, CDR1 MNHNS and CDR2 SASEGT. CDR3 length: 14 residues. CDR3 sequence (DNA): TGTGCCAGCAGTGAAAGGCCGGGTTACACTGAAGCTTTCTTT. Its protein product is CASSERPGYTEAFF.

The V and J genes are TRBV2 and TRBJ2-1, with D hard to call. This CDR3 has 13 residues. The germline V gene has CDR1 SNHLY and CDR2 FYNNEI. V was cut by 6 bases and J by 5 bases, with 11 bases left in between. The CDR3: CASRLGPNNEQFF. The DNA for the CDR3 is TGTGCCAGCAGACTCGGACCCAACAATGAGCAGTTCTTC.

This clonotype has at least ten counts. The V call is TRBV29-1, the J call TRBJ2-7, with 11 bases fitting TRBD1. The CDR3 totals 13 residues. The V segment lost 4 bases and the J segment 4 bases; nucleotides outside the gene matches: 3. Germline V lookup: CDR1 SQVTM, CDR2 ANQGSEA. CDR3 DNA sequence: TGCAGCGTTGGGGGACAGGGGGGTTACGAGCAGTACTTC. This codes for CSVGGQGGYEQYF.

This clonotype was counted a single time. The chain employs TRBV20-1 and TRBJ2-1; 8 bases are a match to TRBD2. CDR3 length: 15 residues. V gave up 3 bases and J gave up 8 bases; unmatched junction bases: 12. CDR1 and CDR2 (germline): DFQATT, SNEGSKA (reference sequence). The CDR3 region is CSARSAGVLYDEQFF. As DNA, the CDR3 is TGCAGTGCTAGGTCAGCGGGGGTCCTTTACGATGAGCAGTTCTTC.

The sample holds a few counts of this clonotype. The V and J genes are TRBV27 and TRBJ2-1; D may be TRBD1 or TRBD2 (5 bases each). V lost 6 bases and J 2 bases, leaving 11 bases between the germline ends. Germline assignment: CDR1 MNHEY and CDR2 SMNVEV (reference sequence). This CDR3 is built from 14 residues. The CDR3 loop is CASRPGRTYNEQFF. The CDR3 nucleotides read TGTGCCAGCAGACCGGGACGGACCTACAATGAGCAGTTCTTC.

This clonotype was counted only a few times. The chain uses TRBV20-1 and TRBJ2-1; 14 bases line up with TRBD2. This CDR3 region has 18 residues. CDR1 and CDR2 from the germline V gene are DFQATT and SNEGSKA (reference sequence). Germline trimming cut 5 bases from V and 0 bases from J; bases unmatched to any gene: 9. The CDR3 bases are TGCAGTGCTCCGACTAGCGGGGGGGCCCACAGCTCCTACAATGAGCAGTTCTTC. This codes for CSAPTSGGAHSSYNEQFF.

The rearrangement joins TRBV20-1 to TRBJ2-3, with D maybe TRBD2 (5 bases). This CDR3 contains 14 residues. V lost 6 bases and J 0 bases, leaving 13 bases between the germline ends. The germline V gene encodes CDR1 DFQATT and CDR2 SNEGSKA (reference sequence). CDR3 nucleotides: TGCAGTGCCGCGTCGAGGACTAGCACAGATACGCAGTATTTT. This translates into CSAASRTSTDTQYF.

This clonotype was observed a single time. This chain links TRBV6-1 with TRBJ1-1; no definite D call. The CDR3 has 15 amino acids. Trimming removed 4 bases at V and 1 base at J, with 13 bases between. Per the germline V gene, CDR1 is MNHNS and CDR2 is SASEGT. The CDR3 is CASSAKTSKNTEAFF. CDR3 DNA sequence: TGTGCCAGCAGTGCGAAAACTTCTAAGAACACTGAAGCTTTCTTT.

This clonotype was recorded once. The chain employs TRBV5-1 and TRBJ1-1, with a weak D call TRBD1 (6 bases). V lost 2 bases and J lost 4, with 9 bases in between. Germline CDR1 reads SGHRS; CDR2 reads YFSETQ. The CDR3 is 13 residues long. The CDR3 nucleotides read TGCGCCAGCAGCTTAGCGGGGGCCACTGAAGCTTTCTTT. As protein: CASSLAGATEAFF.

This rearrangement joins TRBV7-9 to TRBJ1-5; D is ambiguous. This CDR3 has 17 residues. Trimming shortened V by 1 base and J by 3 bases, and 16 bases separated the two germline ends. Germline assignment: CDR1 SEHNR and CDR2 FQNEAQ (reference sequence). CDR3: CASSLGNGRGLNQPQHF. The CDR3 DNA follows: TGTGCCAGCAGCTTAGGTAACGGGAGAGGACTCAATCAGCCCCAGCATTTT. The full variable domain, with the rest looked up from reference TRBV7-9 and TRBJ1-5, is DTGVSQNPRHKITKRGQNVTFRCDPISEHNRLYWYRQTLGQGPEFLTYFQNEAQLEKSRLLSDRFSAERPKGSFSTLEIQRTEQGDSAMYLCASSLGNGRGLNQPQHFGDGTRLSIL.

This clonotype has more than one count but fewer than ten. The rearrangement links TRBV5-1 to TRBJ1-5; no definite D call. Trimming stripped 7 bases from V and 5 bases from J, with 16 bases between. Germline V lookup: CDR1 SGHRS, CDR2 YFSETQ. The CDR3 extends over 14 amino acids. The CDR3 DNA reads as TGCGCCAGCGCCCCCCGGGCCTCCGATCAGCCCCAGCATTTT. Amino acids: CASAPRASDQPQHF.

There are a few counts of this clonotype. The V call is TRBV18, the J call TRBJ2-5; 11 bases are shared with TRBD1. Germline trimming cut 3 bases from V and 3 bases from J; bases unmatched to any gene: 3. The germline gives CDR1 KGHSH, CDR2 LQKENI. This CDR3 has 15 amino acids. The CDR3 DNA is TGTGCCAGCTCACCGTGGGGACAGGGGGAAGAGACCCAGTACTTC. Translating gives CASSPWGQGEETQYF.

The table lists this clonotype with a few counts. This sequence joins TRBV4-1 and TRBJ2-5, with D possibly matching TRBD2 (6 bases). Trimming took 2 bases from V and 2 from J, leaving 12 bases between them. The CDR3 runs 15 residues. Germline V gene lookup returns CDR1 MGHRA and CDR2 YSYEKL. CDR3 bases: TGCGCCAGCAGCCAACTCGGACTAATTCAAGAGACCCAGTACTTC. It codes for CASSQLGLIQETQYF.

The V and J genes are TRBV18 and TRBJ2-7; D may be TRBD2 (5 bases). Germline loops: CDR1 KGHSH, CDR2 LQKENI. V gave up 4 bases and J gave up 7 bases, with 17 bases separating them. CDR3 size: 14 residues. The CDR3 nucleotides read TGTGCCAGCTCACTCACCTCGGGATACAATGAGCAGTACTTC. Protein: CASSLTSGYNEQYF.

This sequence joins TRBV20-1 and TRBJ2-6; 8 nucleotides line up with TRBD1. The CDR3 extends over 17 amino acids. Germline V CDR1 and CDR2: DFQATT, SNEGSKA (reference sequence). With 0 bases clipped from V and 2 bases from J, the junction kept 6 bases outside the gene matches. The CDR3 here is CSARDWTGRPGANVLTF. The CDR3 DNA is TGCAGTGCTAGAGATTGGACAGGGAGGCCTGGGGCCAACGTCCTGACTTTC.

This clonotype turned up a few times. The V and J genes are TRBV29-1 and TRBJ1-5; D may be TRBD1 (5 bases). Germline lookup yields CDR1 SQVTM and CDR2 ANQGSEA. This CDR3 contains 17 residues. Deletions cut 8 bases from V and 0 bases from J, with 23 bases between. CDR3 sequence: CSPDIRDRIYSNQPQHF. For the CDR3, the DNA is TGCAGCCCTGATATCCGGGACCGAATATATAGCAATCAGCCCCAGCATTTT.

This clonotype showed up just a few times. The rearrangement links TRBV6-6 to TRBJ1-5; D not resolved. The CDR3 runs to 11 residues. Between the trimmed V and J ends, which lost 6 bases and 12 bases, there was a span of 12 bases. Germline CDR1 is MNHNY and CDR2 is SVGAGI (reference sequence). CDR3 DNA sequence: TGTGCCAGCAGACGCGCATGGTACCAGCATTTT. Translated, it gives CASRRAWYQHF.

A remark on this clonotype: The junction departs from the called germline gene at one end, perhaps through a read error. The rearrangement uses TRBV12-3 or TRBV12-4 and TRBJ2-1, with TRBD2 identical over 12 bases. This CDR3 is built from 15 residues. CDR3 in DNA: TGTGCCAGCAGTCTAGCGGGGGGGCCTAGGAATGAGCAGGTCTTC. Translation: CASSLAGGPRNEQVF.

This sequence joins TRBV25-1 and TRBJ1-1; 9 bases align to TRBD1. Per the germline V gene, CDR1 is MGHDK and CDR2 is SYGVNS. This CDR3 contains 15 residues. V was pared by 5 bases and J by 3 bases, with 7 bases of the junction left unmatched. CDR3 nucleotide sequence: TGTGCCAGCAGTCCTCGGGACAGGGTGGACACTGAAGCTTTCTTT. Its translation: CASSPRDRVDTEAFF.